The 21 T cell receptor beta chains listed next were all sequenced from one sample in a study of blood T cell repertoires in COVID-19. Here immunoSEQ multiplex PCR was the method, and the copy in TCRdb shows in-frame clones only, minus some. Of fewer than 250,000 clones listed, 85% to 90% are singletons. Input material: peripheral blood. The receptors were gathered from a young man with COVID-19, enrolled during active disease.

The CDR3: CAGGRTGNNSPLHF. The CDR3 DNA reads TGTGCCGGCGGAAGGACAGGGAATAATTCACCCCTCCACTTT. J is TRBJ1-6 and V is TRBV6-5; 8 bases are a match to TRBD1. Per germline, CDR1 MNHEY and CDR2 SVGAGI. The CDR3 is made up of 14 amino acids. J gave up 5 bases and V 11 bases, and 8 bases lay outside the gene matches.

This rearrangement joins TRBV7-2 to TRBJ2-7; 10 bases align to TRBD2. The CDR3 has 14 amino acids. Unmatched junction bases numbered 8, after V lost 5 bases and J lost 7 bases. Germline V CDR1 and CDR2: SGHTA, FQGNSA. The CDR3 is CASSHTSGMGEQYF. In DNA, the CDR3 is TGTGCCAGCAGCCACACTAGCGGGATGGGAGAGCAGTACTTC. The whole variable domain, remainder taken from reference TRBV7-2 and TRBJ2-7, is GAGVSQSPSNKVTEKGKDVELRCDPISGHTALYWYRQSLGQGLEFLIYFQGNSAPDKSGLPSDRFSAERTGGSVSTLTIQRTQQEDSAVYLCASSHTSGMGEQYFGPGTRLTVT.

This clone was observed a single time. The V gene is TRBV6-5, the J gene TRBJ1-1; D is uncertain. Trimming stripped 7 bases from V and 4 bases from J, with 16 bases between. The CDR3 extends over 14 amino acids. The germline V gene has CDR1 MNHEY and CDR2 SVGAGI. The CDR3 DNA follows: TGTGCCAGCACGGCGAGGTTTGTGGGCACTGAAGCTTTCTTT. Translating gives CASTARFVGTEAFF.

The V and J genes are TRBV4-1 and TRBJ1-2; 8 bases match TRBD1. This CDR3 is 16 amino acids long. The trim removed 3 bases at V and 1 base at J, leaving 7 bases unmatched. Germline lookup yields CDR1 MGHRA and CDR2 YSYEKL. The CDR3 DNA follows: TGCGCCAGCAGCCAGATGTCGGGACAGGTTAACTATGGCTACACCTTC. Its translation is CASSQMSGQVNYGYTF.

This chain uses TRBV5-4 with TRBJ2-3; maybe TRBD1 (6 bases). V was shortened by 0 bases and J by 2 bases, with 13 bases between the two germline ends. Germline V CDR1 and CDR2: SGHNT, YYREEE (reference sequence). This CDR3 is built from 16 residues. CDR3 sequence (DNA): TGTGCCAGCAGCTTGGGGTCCAGGGGCTTCACAGATACGCAGTATTTT. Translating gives CASSLGSRGFTDTQYF.

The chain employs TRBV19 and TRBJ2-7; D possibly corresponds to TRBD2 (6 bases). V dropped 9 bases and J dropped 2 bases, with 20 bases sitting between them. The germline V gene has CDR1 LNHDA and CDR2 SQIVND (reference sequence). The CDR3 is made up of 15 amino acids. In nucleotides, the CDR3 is TGTGCCAGCCGTCCCCAGGCGGGACCAACCTACGAGCAGTACTTC. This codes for CASRPQAGPTYEQYF.

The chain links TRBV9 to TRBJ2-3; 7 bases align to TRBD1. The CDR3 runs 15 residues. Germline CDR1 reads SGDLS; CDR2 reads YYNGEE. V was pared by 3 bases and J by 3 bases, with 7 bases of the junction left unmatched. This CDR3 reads CASSGLTGETDTQYF. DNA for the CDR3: TGTGCCAGCAGCGGGCTCACAGGGGAAACAGATACGCAGTATTTT.

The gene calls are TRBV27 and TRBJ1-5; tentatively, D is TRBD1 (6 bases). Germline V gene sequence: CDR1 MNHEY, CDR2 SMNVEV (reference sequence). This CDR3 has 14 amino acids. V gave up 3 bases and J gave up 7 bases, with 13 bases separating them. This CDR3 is CASSLAGVEQPQHF. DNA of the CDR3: TGTGCCAGCAGTTTGGCAGGGGTAGAGCAGCCCCAGCATTTT.

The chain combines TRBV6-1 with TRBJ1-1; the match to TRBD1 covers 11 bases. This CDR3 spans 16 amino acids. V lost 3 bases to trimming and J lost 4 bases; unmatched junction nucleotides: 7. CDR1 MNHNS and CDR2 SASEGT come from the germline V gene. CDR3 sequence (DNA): TGTGCCAGCAGTGACGGACAGGGGGCGCGGGGCACTGAAGCTTTCTTT. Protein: CASSDGQGARGTEAFF.

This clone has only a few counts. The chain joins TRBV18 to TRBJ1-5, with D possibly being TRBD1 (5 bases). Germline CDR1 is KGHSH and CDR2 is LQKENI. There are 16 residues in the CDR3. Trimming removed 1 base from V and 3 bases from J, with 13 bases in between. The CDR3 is CASSPQATGINQPQHF. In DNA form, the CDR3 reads TGTGCCAGCTCACCACAAGCTACAGGTATCAATCAGCCCCAGCATTTT.

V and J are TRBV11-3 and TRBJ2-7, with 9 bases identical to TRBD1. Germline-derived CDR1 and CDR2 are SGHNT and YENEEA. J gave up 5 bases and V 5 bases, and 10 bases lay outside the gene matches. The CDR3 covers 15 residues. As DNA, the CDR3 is TGTGCCAGCAGCACGACCGGGACAGGGAGGAACGAGCAGTACTTC. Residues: CASSTTGTGRNEQYF.

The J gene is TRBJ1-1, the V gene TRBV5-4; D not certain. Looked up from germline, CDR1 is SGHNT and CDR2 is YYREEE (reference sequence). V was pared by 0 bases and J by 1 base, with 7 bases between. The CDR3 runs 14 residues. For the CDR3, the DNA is TGTGCCAGCAGCTTGGAGTCCAGGAACACTGAAGCTTTCTTT. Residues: CASSLESRNTEAFF.

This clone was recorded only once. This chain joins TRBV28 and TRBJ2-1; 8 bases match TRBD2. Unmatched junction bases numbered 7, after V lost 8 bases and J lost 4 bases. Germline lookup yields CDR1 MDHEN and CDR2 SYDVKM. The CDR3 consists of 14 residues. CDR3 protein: CASLTGGEYNEQFF. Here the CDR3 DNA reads TGTGCCAGCCTCACGGGGGGGGAGTACAATGAGCAGTTCTTC.

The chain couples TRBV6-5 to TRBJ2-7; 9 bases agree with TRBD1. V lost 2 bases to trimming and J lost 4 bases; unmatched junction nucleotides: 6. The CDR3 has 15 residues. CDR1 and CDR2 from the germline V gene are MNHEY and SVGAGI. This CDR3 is CASSYVDRGRYEQYF. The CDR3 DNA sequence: TGTGCCAGCAGTTACGTGGACAGGGGTCGGTACGAGCAGTACTTC.

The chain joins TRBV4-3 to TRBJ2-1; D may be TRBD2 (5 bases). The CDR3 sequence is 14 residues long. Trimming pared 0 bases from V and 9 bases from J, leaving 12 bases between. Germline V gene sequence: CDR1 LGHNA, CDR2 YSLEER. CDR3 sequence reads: CASSQESGMGEQFF. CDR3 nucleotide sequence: TGCGCCAGCAGCCAAGAATCCGGGATGGGTGAGCAGTTCTTC.

CDR3 nucleotides: TGCAGCGTTGAAGTACAGGTCGGCACTGAAGCTTTCTTT. Its protein is CSVEVQVGTEAFF. This chain connects TRBV29-1 to TRBJ1-1; tentatively, D is TRBD1 (5 bases). V lost 1 base to trimming and J lost 4 bases, with 10 bases between them. The CDR3 runs to 13 residues. Germline V CDR1 and CDR2: SQVTM, ANQGSEA.

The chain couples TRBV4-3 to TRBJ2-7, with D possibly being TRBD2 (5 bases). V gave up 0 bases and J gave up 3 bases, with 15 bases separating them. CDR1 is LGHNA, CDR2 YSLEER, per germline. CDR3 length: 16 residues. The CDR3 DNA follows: TGCGCCAGCAGCCAAGATCTATTTACGGCGGGCTACGAGCAGTACTTC. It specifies CASSQDLFTAGYEQYF.

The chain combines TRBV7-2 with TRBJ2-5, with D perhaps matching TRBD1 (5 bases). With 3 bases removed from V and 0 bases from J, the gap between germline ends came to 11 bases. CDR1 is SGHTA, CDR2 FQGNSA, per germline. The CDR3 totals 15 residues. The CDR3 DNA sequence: TGTGCCAGCAGCTTGGTATGGGGCCACCAAGAGACCCAGTACTTC. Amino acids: CASSLVWGHQETQYF.

CDR3 bases: TGTGCCAGCAGGGGGACAGGGGGCCCCACTGAAGCTTTCTTT. Protein sequence: CASRGTGGPTEAFF. The J gene is TRBJ1-1, the V gene TRBV28, with 12 bases matching TRBD1. J was trimmed by 4 bases and V by 6 bases; bases with no gene match: 3. CDR1 is MDHEN and CDR2 is SYDVKM in the germline V gene. The CDR3 sequence is 14 residues long.

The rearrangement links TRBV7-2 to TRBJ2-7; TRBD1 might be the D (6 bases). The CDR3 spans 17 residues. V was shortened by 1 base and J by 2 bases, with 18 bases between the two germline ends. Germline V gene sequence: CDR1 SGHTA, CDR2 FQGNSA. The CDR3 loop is CASSLGIPGTITYEQYF. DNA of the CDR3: TGTGCCAGCAGCTTAGGTATTCCGGGGACAATCACCTACGAGCAGTACTTC.

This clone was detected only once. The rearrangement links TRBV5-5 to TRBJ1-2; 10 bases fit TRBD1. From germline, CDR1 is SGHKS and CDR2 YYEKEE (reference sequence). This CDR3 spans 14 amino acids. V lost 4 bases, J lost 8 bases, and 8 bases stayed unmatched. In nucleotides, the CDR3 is TGTGCCAGCAGCCCTAGGACAGGGGGAACGGGCTACACCTTC. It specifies CASSPRTGGTGYTF. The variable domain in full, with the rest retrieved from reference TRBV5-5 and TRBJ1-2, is DAGVTQSPTHLIKTRGQQVTLRCSPISGHKSVSWYQQVLGQGPQFIFQYYEKEERGRGNFPDRFSARQFPNYSSELNVNALLLGDSALYLCASSPRTGGTGYTFGSGTRLTVV.